The table lists the clone carrying this TCR beta chain with many counts. Antigen specificity is unknown. This sample is part of a study of T cell repertoires in cytomegalovirus infection. Study overall: Carrying CMV and the relevant HLA type showed in public TCR beta signatures. Study-wide points: HLA-C-restricted TCR beta clonotypes specific for CMV led the ex vivo response. CMV carriers with the relevant HLA were identified by cumulative public TCR beta family frequency.

The junction had 11 bases not matched to a gene; V was cut back by 4 bases and J by 7 bases. The length of the CDR3 is 16 residues. TCRdb passed the reads through MiXCR, listing each CDR3 protein once. The sample lists some 220,000 distinct CDR3 sequences, 9% to 15% occurring once. The rearrangement links TRBV12-3 or TRBV12-4 to TRBJ1-4, with TRBD1 matching 8 bases. This clonotype was obtained from a human donor in good health (CMV status not recorded). Some clones in this sample may be carry-over from other donors' samples. The sequencing sample was made of PBMCs. This CDR3 reads CASSSPAGTGSEKLFF. CDR3 DNA sequence: TGTGCCAGCAGTTCCCCTGCCGGGACAGGCAGTGAAAAACTGTTTTTT.